The 15 T cell receptor beta chains below come from one sample, sequenced in a study of CD8+CD57+ T cells in acquired aplastic anemia. CD8+CD57+ cell expansion, shown by flow cytometry, had occurred in the patients selected for sequencing. Template material for TCR beta VDJ and CDR3 profiling consisted of genomic DNA. TCRdb passed the reads through MiXCR, listing each CDR3 protein once. The table includes about 260,000 distinct CDR3 sequences, 70% to 85% detected once. Sequencing was performed on sorted CD4+, CD8+, or CD8+CD57+ T cells (not recorded which) from PBMCs. These receptors were taken from a human donor with aplastic anemia.

This clonotype was seen at least ten times. The V gene is TRBV28, the J gene TRBJ2-2, with 11 bases identical to TRBD1. The CDR3 consists of 14 residues. CDR1 and CDR2 from the germline V gene are MDHEN and SYDVKM. V trimming: 5 bases; J trimming: 4 bases; junction bases outside the gene matches: 0. The CDR3 loop reads CASSGTGGTGELFF. As DNA, the CDR3 is TGTGCCAGCAGTGGGACAGGGGGCACCGGGGAGCTGTTTTTT.

Worth noting for this clonotype: Because the CDR3 is missing its conserved closing phenylalanine or tryptophan, this is likely a read error. No DNA is shown, since the ends of the CDR3 on it are uncertain; the CDR3 is the one TCRdb lists. The V gene is TRBV7-3, the J gene TRBJ2-7; the table gives TRBD1 as D, unverified against the DNA. In germline, CDR1 is SGHTA, CDR2 FQGTGA. The CDR3 has 13 residues if both end residues are counted. CDR3 amino acids: CASSLLGNAVEHL.

Comment on this clonotype: The junction departs from germline at one end; a sequencing error may be responsible. The genes are TRBV2 and TRBJ2-5, with D maybe TRBD1 (7 bases). The CDR3 consists of 13 residues. Germline values: CDR1 SNHLY, CDR2 FYNNEI. The CDR3 region has the DNA TGTGCCAGCAGTGATGGGGGGACAGAGGACCAGTCCTTC. Protein: CASSDGGTEDQSF. Full variable domain (missing parts from reference TRBV2 and TRBJ2-5): EPEVTQTPSHQVTQMGQEVILRCVPISNHLYFYWYRQILGQKVEFLVSFYNNEISEKSEIFDDQFSVERPDGSNFTLKIRSTKLEDSAMYFCASSDGGTEDQSFGPGTRLLVL.

The J gene is TRBJ2-7, the V gene TRBV29-1, with 10 bases lining up with TRBD1. Germline V gives CDR1 SQVTM, CDR2 ANQGSEA. The CDR3 runs 14 residues. This CDR3 is CTSSMGQGTYEQYF. In DNA, the CDR3 is TGCACAAGCAGCATGGGACAGGGGACCTACGAGCAGTACTTC.

This chain connects TRBV7-8 to TRBJ2-1, with 7 bases fitting TRBD2. J gave up 10 bases and V 7 bases, and 13 bases lay outside the gene matches. Germline CDR1 is SGHVS and CDR2 is FQNEAQ. This CDR3 contains 14 residues. The DNA for the CDR3 is TGTGCCAGCACCTCCACCGAGGGAGGGAGCGAGCAGTTCTTC. Amino acid sequence: CASTSTEGGSEQFF.

The V and J genes are TRBV4-1 and TRBJ1-1, with D unclear. V was clipped by 2 bases and J by 0 bases, with 10 bases between them. This CDR3 is 15 amino acids long. CDR1 MGHRA and CDR2 YSYEKL come from the germline V gene. CDR3 bases: TGCGCCAGCAGCCAACCGCGGGATGTGAACACTGAAGCTTTCTTT. Residues: CASSQPRDVNTEAFF.

V is TRBV29-1 and J is TRBJ2-3, with D unclear. CDR3 length equals 13 residues. Germline V gives CDR1 SQVTM, CDR2 ANQGSEA. The V and J ends lost 4 bases and 1 base respectively, with 9 bases between them. The CDR3 coding sequence is TGCAGCGTTGGGCTTTTCCGCACAGATACGCAGTATTTT. Translated: CSVGLFRTDTQYF.

The chain carries TRBV5-1 and TRBJ2-7; no clear D. V was clipped by 4 bases and J by 1 base, with 24 bases between them. The CDR3 sequence is 18 residues long. Germline V gene data show CDR1 as SGHRS and CDR2 as YFSETQ. Here the CDR3 DNA reads TGCGCCAGCAGCGATTACAGCGACAACACAGCCCTTTCCTACGAGCAGTACGTC. This encodes CASSDYSDNTALSYEQYV.

The rearrangement joins TRBV7-8 to TRBJ1-5; no clear D. This CDR3 is 15 amino acids long. The germline V gene has CDR1 SGHVS and CDR2 FQNEAQ. Trimming took off 1 base at V and 0 bases at J, with 7 bases between the two ends. CDR3 sequence reads: CASSLGRTSNQPQHF. DNA of the CDR3: TGTGCCAGCAGCTTAGGCCGGACTAGCAATCAGCCCCAGCATTTT.

A note on this clonotype: The conserved final phenylalanine or tryptophan is absent from the CDR3, which likely points to a read error. The DNA is left out, because the CDR3 cannot be placed on it with certainty; the CDR3 is given as TCRdb lists it. The genes are TRBV2 and TRBJ2-5; the table's D gene call, TRBD1, was not cross checked with the DNA. The germline V gene has CDR1 SNHLY and CDR2 FYNNEI. The CDR3 comprises 15 residues, both ends counted. This CDR3 reads CASSAAYSNQPQHFG.

Regarding this clonotype: It may be a read error: a sequence one base away is much more abundant. The J gene is TRBJ2-7, the V gene TRBV11-3; possibly TRBD1 for D (5 bases). V lost 0 bases, J lost 5 bases, and 11 bases lay in between. The CDR3 is 14 amino acids. CDR1 SGHNT and CDR2 YENEEA come from the germline V gene. The CDR3 sequence is CASSLDLTDHEQYF. CDR3 bases: TGTGCCAGCAGCTTAGATCTGACAGACCACGAGCAGTACTTC.

Comments on this clonotype: Relative to the germline gene, one junction end is altered; a read error may explain this. The chain recombines TRBV7-3 with TRBJ2-3; no definite D call. Germline CDR1 and CDR2: SGHTA and FQGTGA. This CDR3 region has 13 residues. The CDR3 sequence is CASGVLGTTTQYF. The CDR3 DNA reads as TGTGCCAGCGGGGTACTGGGCACCACTACGCAGTATTTC.

The chain recombines TRBV2 with TRBJ2-5; D may be TRBD1 (6 bases). The CDR3 is made up of 14 amino acids. Trimming cost V 10 bases and J 11 bases, with 26 bases left between them. Germline V gene sequence: CDR1 SNHLY, CDR2 FYNNEI. This CDR3 reads CATSRGSIQEQQYF. The CDR3 coding sequence is TGTGCCACCAGCAGGGGCTCGATCCAAGAGCAGCAGTACTTC.

The V and J genes are TRBV7-9 and TRBJ2-3, with TRBD1 matching 7 bases. Germline CDR1 and CDR2: SEHNR and FQNEAQ (reference sequence). This CDR3 is 13 amino acids long. The J segment lost 11 bases and the V segment lost 8 bases, leaving 13 bases of the junction unmatched. CDR3 loop: CASGEGGSDGQYF. As DNA, the CDR3 is TGTGCCAGCGGCGAAGGGGGCAGCGACGGGCAGTATTTT.

With regard to this clonotype: At one boundary the junction diverges from the germline segment, which might be a read error. The chain employs TRBV9 and TRBJ2-5, with TRBD2 matching over 8 bases. CDR1 and CDR2 from the germline V gene are SGDLS and YYNGEE. The CDR3 length is 14 residues. CDR3 in DNA: TGTGCCACCAGCGGGGGCTCAGATACGCAGTATTATTACTTC. This translates into CATSGGSDTQYYYF.